The sequence of this T cell receptor (beta chain) was determined in a study of cytomegalovirus exposure and HLA in healthy donors. About the research overall: From HLA-typed donors, an early data release held around 85 million unique TCRs. Study observations and caveats: According to an earlier analysis, most TCR beta V segments yielded productive rearrangements about 90% or about 30% of the time. In a later analysis, a genetic analysis reported fewer productive-TCR N-insertions in an Asian-associated ancestry cluster than the cohort average.

A word on this clone: What it recognizes is unknown.

PCR was performed using 60 Vbeta and 13 Jbeta primers. Assay used: immunoSEQ multiplex PCR; TCRdb lists only in-frame clones, some missing. The sample lists 90,000 to 150,000 clones, about three quarters occurring once. Germline V CDR1 and CDR2: MNHEY, SMNVEV (reference sequence). The CDR3 has 14 residues. V was shortened by 5 bases and J by 7 bases, with 15 bases between the two germline ends. Sample: PBMCs. The chain recombines TRBV27 with TRBJ2-1, with D perhaps TRBD2 (6 bases). The receptor comes from a woman in her thirties in good health and CMV-seropositive. DNA for the CDR3: TGTGCCAGCAGTAAGGGACTCACCCAGAATGAGCAGTTCTTC. It yields the protein CASSKGLTQNEQFF.